The T cell receptor beta chain under discussion was sequenced for a study of T cell repertoires in cytomegalovirus infection. About the research overall: Matching HLA type and CMV infection were both indicated by public TCR beta signatures.

TCRdb re-called the reads through MiXCR, storing one row per CDR3 protein. Altogether around 71,000 distinct CDR3 sequences are present, roughly 39% being singletons, with the ten largest covering approximately 93%. A note on this clonotype: What it recognizes is unknown.

The V gene's germline CDR1 is MNHEY and CDR2 SMNVEV (reference sequence). The CDR3 is 14 amino acids. Trimming left V 6 bases short and J 0 bases short, with 12 bases between. The receptor's source is a human donor in good health (CMV status not recorded). Some clones in this sample may be carry-over from other donors' samples. The specimen comprised CD8+ T cells from cultured PBMCs, sampled from culture after CMV antigen stimulation. The chain is built from TRBV27 and TRBJ2-7; D may be TRBD1 (6 bases). The CDR3 loop reads CASSYREPSYEQYF. In nucleotides, the CDR3 is TGTGCCAGCAGCTACAGGGAACCCTCCTACGAGCAGTACTTC.